This entry lists 26 T cell receptor beta chains sequenced from one sample in a study of blood T cell repertoires in COVID-19. Generated by immunoSEQ multiplex PCR, the TCRdb table keeps only in-frame clones and is missing some. The table shows 150,000 to 200,000 clones, with 65% to 90% occurring only once. The sample was peripheral blood. These receptors all stem from a man aged 50 to 60 with active or convalescent COVID-19.

The rearrangement uses TRBV3-1 (or the pseudogene TRBV3-2) and TRBJ2-3; 10 bases line up with TRBD1. CDR3 length equals 16 residues. Germline V CDR1 and CDR2: LGHDT, YNNKEL (reference sequence). With 4 bases clipped from V and 3 bases from J, the junction kept 7 bases outside the gene matches. CDR3 nucleotides: TGTGCCAGCAGCCGCCGACCGGGACAGGGGACAGATACGCAGTATTTT. Protein sequence: CASSRRPGQGTDTQYF.

This clone was recorded only once. The gene calls are TRBV19 and TRBJ2-7; D possibly corresponds to TRBD1 (5 bases). V dropped 4 bases and J dropped 5 bases, with 15 bases sitting between them. CDR3 length equals 14 residues. The V gene's germline CDR1 is LNHDA and CDR2 SQIVND (reference sequence). The CDR3: CASSKFWTLDEQYF. CDR3 nucleotides: TGTGCCAGTAGTAAATTTTGGACATTGGACGAGCAGTACTTC. Looking up the rest from reference TRBV19 and TRBJ2-7 gives the full variable domain: DGGITQSPKYLFRKEGQNVTLSCEQNLNHDAMYWYRQDPGQGLRLIYYSQIVNDFQKGDIAEGYSVSREKKESFPLTVTSAQKNPTAFYLCASSKFWTLDEQYFGPGTRLTVT.

V usage is TRBV27 and J usage is TRBJ1-4; D unresolved. The ends were cut back, 1 base at V and 4 bases at J, with 10 bases in the middle. Germline V gene sequence: CDR1 MNHEY, CDR2 SMNVEV (reference sequence). The CDR3 extends over 15 amino acids. CDR3 bases: TGTGCCAGCAGTTTATGGGCAAGGAATAATGAAAAACTGTTTTTT. It is translated as CASSLWARNNEKLFF.

The chain employs TRBV7-2 and TRBJ2-1; D gene unclear. The CDR3 loop spans 15 amino acids. The ends were cut back, 1 base at V and 5 bases at J, with 12 bases in the middle. The germline CDR1 and CDR2 sequences are SGHTA and FQGNSA. In DNA form, the CDR3 reads TGTGCCAGCAGCTTAGTACCTCAAACTAACAATGAGCAGTTCTTC. The encoded protein is CASSLVPQTNNEQFF.

This sequence joins TRBV10-2 and TRBJ2-2, with D possibly being TRBD2 (6 bases). CDR3 length: 16 residues. V was trimmed by 3 bases and J by 5 bases, leaving 16 bases between them. Looked up from germline, CDR1 is WSHSY and CDR2 is SAAADI. CDR3 amino acids: CASSDPGGWRTGELFF. The CDR3 DNA follows: TGCGCCAGCAGTGATCCCGGAGGGTGGAGGACCGGGGAGCTGTTTTTT.

The rearrangement joins TRBV3-1 (or the pseudogene TRBV3-2) to TRBJ1-2; D is undetermined. The CDR3 loop spans 11 amino acids. V lost 3 bases and J lost 8, with 7 bases in between. Germline CDR1 reads LGHDT; CDR2 reads YNNKEL (reference sequence). The CDR3 reads CASSHPRGYTF. In nucleotides, the CDR3 is TGTGCCAGCAGCCACCCGAGGGGCTACACCTTC.

The chain recombines TRBV19 with TRBJ1-2; a weak D match, TRBD1 (5 bases). CDR3 length: 12 amino acids. The germline CDR1 and CDR2 sequences are LNHDA and SQIVND (reference sequence). Trimming took off 5 bases at V and 8 bases at J, with 12 bases between the two ends. CDR3 bases: TGTGCCAGTAGTTTGGGGGGTGGCGGCTACACCTTC. Translation: CASSLGGGGYTF.

The CDR3 reads CASSPPDNSYEQYF. DNA for the CDR3: TGTGCCAGCAGCCCCCCCGACAACTCCTACGAGCAGTACTTC. This chain connects TRBV6-6 to TRBJ2-7, with unresolved D. The V end was cut by 6 bases, the J end by 0 bases, with 12 bases between. CDR1 is MNHNY, CDR2 SVGAGI, per germline (reference sequence). CDR3 length equals 14 residues.

V usage is TRBV7-2 and J usage is TRBJ2-7, with 7 bases aligning to TRBD1. Germline trimming cut 5 bases from V and 9 bases from J; bases unmatched to any gene: 13. Per the germline V gene, CDR1 is SGHTA and CDR2 is FQGNSA. This CDR3 has 14 residues. CDR3: CASSNRDSRRGQYF. The CDR3 DNA is TGTGCCAGCAGCAACCGGGACAGCCGTCGCGGGCAGTACTTC.

This clone was seen just once. The V and J genes are TRBV7-2 and TRBJ1-2; the D is unclear. Germline CDR1 reads SGHTA; CDR2 reads FQGNSA. Deletions cut 3 bases from V and 8 bases from J, with 19 bases between. The CDR3 spans 15 residues. CDR3 DNA: TGTGCCAGCAGCTTGCATGGTCTGAGAGATATGGGCTACACCTTC. Amino acids: CASSLHGLRDMGYTF.

The rearrangement joins TRBV3-1 (or the pseudogene TRBV3-2) to TRBJ2-3, with D possibly matching TRBD2 (7 bases). This CDR3 spans 18 amino acids. Trimming removed 0 bases from V and 1 base from J, with 17 bases in between. The germline V gene encodes CDR1 LGHDT and CDR2 YNNKEL (reference sequence). The CDR3 spells CASSQESPGGRGTDTQYF. CDR3 coding DNA: TGTGCCAGCAGCCAAGAAAGCCCGGGGGGCAGGGGCACAGATACGCAGTATTTT.

This chain joins TRBV5-5 and TRBJ1-2; TRBD1 is a possible D gene (5 bases). Germline-derived CDR1 and CDR2 are SGHKS and YYEKEE (reference sequence). The CDR3 consists of 13 residues. Trimming cost V 1 base and J 6 bases, with 10 bases left between them. The CDR3, as DNA: TGTGCCAGCAGCTTGCAGGGAGGGGATGGCTACACCTTC. Its translation is CASSLQGGDGYTF. Drawing the rest from reference TRBV5-5 and TRBJ1-2, the complete variable domain is DAGVTQSPTHLIKTRGQQVTLRCSPISGHKSVSWYQQVLGQGPQFIFQYYEKEERGRGNFPDRFSARQFPNYSSELNVNALLLGDSALYLCASSLQGGDGYTFGSGTRLTVV.

The genes are TRBV6-5 and TRBJ1-1, with 8 bases matching TRBD1. After removal of 4 bases from V and 7 bases from J, the junction contained 14 bases not matched to a gene. The germline gives CDR1 MNHEY, CDR2 SVGAGI. This CDR3 region has 16 residues. The CDR3 loop is CASSFHPTGGAIEAFF. CDR3 DNA: TGTGCCAGCAGTTTCCATCCTACAGGGGGAGCGATTGAAGCTTTCTTT.

The chain is built from TRBV4-2 and TRBJ2-5, with TRBD2 as a possible D gene (6 bases). Trimming took off 0 bases at V and 1 base at J, with 9 bases between the two ends. Germline values: CDR1 LGHNA, CDR2 YNFKEQ. The CDR3 runs 15 residues. CDR3 DNA: TGTGCCAGCAGCCAAGACGGGGGACTCCAAGAGACCCAGTACTTC. This sequence encodes CASSQDGGLQETQYF.

The rearrangement links TRBV6-1 to TRBJ1-4, with D tentatively TRBD1 (6 bases). Per germline, CDR1 MNHNS and CDR2 SASEGT. This CDR3 has 17 amino acids. Trimming pared 0 bases from V and 2 bases from J, leaving 13 bases between. CDR3 nucleotide sequence: TGTGCCAGCAGTGAAGCCAAACCGACAGGCACTAATGAAAAACTGTTTTTT. The encoded protein is CASSEAKPTGTNEKLFF.

V is TRBV19 and J is TRBJ1-1; D might be TRBD1 (6 bases). V was pared by 2 bases and J by 4 bases, with 11 bases between. This CDR3 has 14 amino acids. Germline CDR1 reads LNHDA; CDR2 reads SQIVND (reference sequence). CDR3 region: CASSISGVGTEAFF. Here the CDR3 DNA reads TGTGCCAGTAGTATATCAGGGGTGGGCACTGAAGCTTTCTTT.

This clone has only one observation. This chain joins TRBV5-1 and TRBJ2-1; 9 nucleotides align to TRBD2. Germline CDR1 reads SGHRS; CDR2 reads YFSETQ. With V trimmed by 0 bases and J by 6 bases, 4 bases remained unmatched. The CDR3 sequence is 15 residues long. The CDR3 loop is CASSLEAGGGNEQFF. The CDR3 DNA follows: TGCGCCAGCAGCTTGGAAGCGGGAGGAGGCAATGAGCAGTTCTTC.

This clone was seen a few times. This chain joins TRBV12-2 and TRBJ2-3; the D segment call TRBD1 is taken from the table without a DNA check. TRBV12-2 has pseudogene status. This CDR3 has 15 residues. The CDR3 coding sequence is TGTGCAAGTCGCTTAGACAGGGGGGGCACAGATACGCAGTATTTT. Its protein is CASRLDRGGTDTQYF.

V usage is TRBV30 and J usage is TRBJ2-7; D remains ambiguous. Germline values: CDR1 GTSNPN, CDR2 SVGIG (reference sequence). The germline V and J ends were trimmed by 2 bases and 2 bases, with 7 bases remaining between them. This CDR3 region has 12 residues. The DNA of the CDR3 is TGTGCCTGGAGTCTCACAACCTACGAGCAGTACTTC. This translates into CAWSLTTYEQYF.

The table lists this clone with a few counts. CDR3: CASSVGHPNEQFF. The CDR3 DNA follows: TGTGCCAGTAGTGTGGGCCACCCCAATGAGCAGTTCTTC. The chain uses TRBV19 and TRBJ2-1; D unclear. CDR3 length equals 13 residues. From germline, CDR1 is LNHDA and CDR2 SQIVND (reference sequence). V dropped 5 bases and J dropped 6 bases, with 11 bases sitting between them.

This clone was found a few times. The chain joins TRBV19 to TRBJ1-2; the D gene is possibly TRBD1 (5 bases). CDR1 is LNHDA and CDR2 is SQIVND in the germline V gene (reference sequence). Trimming took off 7 bases at V and 4 bases at J, with 16 bases between the two ends. CDR3 length: 14 amino acids. CDR3 sequence reads: CASKGQGDAYGYTF. The CDR3 coding sequence is TGTGCCAGTAAGGGGCAGGGCGATGCCTATGGCTACACCTTC.

The chain is built from TRBV25-1 and TRBJ1-2, with D tentatively TRBD1 (6 bases). CDR3 length equals 15 residues. V shed 3 bases and J shed 3 bases, with 14 bases lying between them. The V gene's germline CDR1 is MGHDK and CDR2 SYGVNS. The CDR3: CASSDSGPGDYGYTF. Here the CDR3 DNA reads TGTGCCAGCAGTGACTCGGGCCCAGGGGACTATGGCTACACCTTC.

This rearrangement joins TRBV6-5 to TRBJ2-3; D is unclear. The CDR3 has 13 residues. The V gene's germline CDR1 is MNHEY and CDR2 SVGAGI. The ends were cut back, 7 bases at V and 6 bases at J, with 14 bases in the middle. The CDR3 reads CASILTPADTQYF. The DNA of the CDR3 is TGTGCCAGCATACTGACTCCCGCGGATACGCAGTATTTT.

This sequence joins TRBV28 and TRBJ1-2; D not resolved. Between the trimmed V and J ends, which lost 1 base and 4 bases, there was a span of 7 bases. The CDR3 extends over 13 amino acids. Germline loops: CDR1 MDHEN, CDR2 SYDVKM. The CDR3 loop reads CASSLSDTYGYTF. The CDR3 nucleotides are TGTGCCAGCAGTTTATCAGACACCTATGGCTACACCTTC.

The chain joins TRBV19 to TRBJ1-4; TRBD1 might be the D (6 bases). V was clipped by 7 bases and J by 8 bases, with 14 bases between them. CDR1 and CDR2 (germline): LNHDA, SQIVND (reference sequence). This CDR3 spans 13 amino acids. Here the CDR3 reads CASNWQGSEKLFF. CDR3 DNA: TGTGCCAGTAACTGGCAGGGGTCGGAAAAACTGTTTTTT. Full variable domain (missing parts from reference TRBV19 and TRBJ1-4): DGGITQSPKYLFRKEGQNVTLSCEQNLNHDAMYWYRQDPGQGLRLIYYSQIVNDFQKGDIAEGYSVSREKKESFPLTVTSAQKNPTAFYLCASNWQGSEKLFFGSGTQLSVL.

The rearrangement uses TRBV9 and TRBJ2-7; the match to TRBD1 covers 9 bases. Germline lookup yields CDR1 SGDLS and CDR2 YYNGEE. This CDR3 contains 17 residues. V shed 2 bases and J 4 bases; nucleotides not matched to a gene: 13. CDR3 sequence: CASSVDPSDRGKYEQYF. Written as DNA, the CDR3 is TGTGCCAGCAGCGTGGACCCTTCGGACAGGGGCAAGTACGAGCAGTACTTC. Using reference TRBV9 and TRBJ2-7 for the parts outside the CDR3, the full variable domain is DSGVTQTPKHLITATGQRVTLRCSPRSGDLSVYWYQQSLDQGLQFLIQYYNGEERAKGNILERFSAQQFPDLHSELNLSSLELGDSALYFCASSVDPSDRGKYEQYFGPGTRLTVT.